This T cell receptor (beta chain) originates from a study of blood T cell repertoires in COVID-19. The overall study: Acute and convalescent COVID-19 specimens originated in the United States, Italy and Spain. T cells, B-cell-depleted T cells, or PBMCs provided the cDNA or gDNA that served as material.

CDR1 and CDR2 from the germline V gene are SNHLY and FYNNEI. This CDR3 has 11 amino acids. Trimming shortened V by 7 bases and J by 10 bases, and 8 bases separated the two germline ends. Authors' analysis steps: Amplification of reference gene primers provided the estimated nucleated cell counts. Sequencing used immunoSEQ multiplex PCR; TCRdb keeps in-frame clones, though not all of them. That table supplies the V and J calls and clone size; D and trimming were determined from the DNA. The top ten clones hold less than 15% of a sample with some 15,000 clones, about 91% of them seen once. This rearrangement joins TRBV2 to TRBJ1-6; no definite D call. The TCR sequence derives from a human donor in a cohort sampled during active COVID-19. Sequencing was carried out using peripheral blood. Here the CDR3 reads CASTLLSPLHF. The DNA for the CDR3 is TGTGCCAGCACCCTATTGTCACCCCTCCACTTT.